These 3 T cell receptor beta chains came from one sample sequenced in a study of neurological immune-mediated disorders. TCRdb called the 5' RACE reads again in MiXCR, with one record for every CDR3 protein. This table has roughly 38,000 distinct CDR3 sequences, more than 2% appearing once. The sample comprised PBMCs. Receptor source: a man aged 25 to 40 with multiple sclerosis.

Ten or more counts support this clonotype. The chain recombines TRBV7-6 with TRBJ2-7, with TRBD1 identical over 7 bases. CDR1 SGHVS and CDR2 FNYEAQ come from the germline V gene. This CDR3 comprises 16 residues. Germline trimming cut 1 base from V and 0 bases from J; bases unmatched to any gene: 6. The CDR3 DNA is TGTGCCAGCAGCTTAGGGCTGGGACAGAGCTCCTACGAGCAGTACTTC. The encoded protein is CASSLGLGQSSYEQYF.

This clonotype has ten or more counts. V usage is TRBV28 and J usage is TRBJ2-7, with 9 bases fitting TRBD1. This CDR3 has 15 amino acids. V lost 5 bases to trimming and J lost 3 bases; unmatched junction nucleotides: 8. Germline loops: CDR1 MDHEN, CDR2 SYDVKM. CDR3 sequence: CASSTQEDRGYEQYF. The CDR3 nucleotides are TGTGCCAGCAGTACGCAGGAGGACAGGGGCTACGAGCAGTACTTC.

There are many counts of this clonotype. This chain joins TRBV5-1 and TRBJ2-3, with 9 bases fitting TRBD1. V was pared by 3 bases and J by 2 bases, with 1 base of the junction left unmatched. This CDR3 comprises 14 residues. From germline, CDR1 is SGHRS and CDR2 YFSETQ. The CDR3 is CASSWTGDTDTQYF. In DNA, the CDR3 is TGCGCCAGCAGCTGGACAGGGGACACAGATACGCAGTATTTT.